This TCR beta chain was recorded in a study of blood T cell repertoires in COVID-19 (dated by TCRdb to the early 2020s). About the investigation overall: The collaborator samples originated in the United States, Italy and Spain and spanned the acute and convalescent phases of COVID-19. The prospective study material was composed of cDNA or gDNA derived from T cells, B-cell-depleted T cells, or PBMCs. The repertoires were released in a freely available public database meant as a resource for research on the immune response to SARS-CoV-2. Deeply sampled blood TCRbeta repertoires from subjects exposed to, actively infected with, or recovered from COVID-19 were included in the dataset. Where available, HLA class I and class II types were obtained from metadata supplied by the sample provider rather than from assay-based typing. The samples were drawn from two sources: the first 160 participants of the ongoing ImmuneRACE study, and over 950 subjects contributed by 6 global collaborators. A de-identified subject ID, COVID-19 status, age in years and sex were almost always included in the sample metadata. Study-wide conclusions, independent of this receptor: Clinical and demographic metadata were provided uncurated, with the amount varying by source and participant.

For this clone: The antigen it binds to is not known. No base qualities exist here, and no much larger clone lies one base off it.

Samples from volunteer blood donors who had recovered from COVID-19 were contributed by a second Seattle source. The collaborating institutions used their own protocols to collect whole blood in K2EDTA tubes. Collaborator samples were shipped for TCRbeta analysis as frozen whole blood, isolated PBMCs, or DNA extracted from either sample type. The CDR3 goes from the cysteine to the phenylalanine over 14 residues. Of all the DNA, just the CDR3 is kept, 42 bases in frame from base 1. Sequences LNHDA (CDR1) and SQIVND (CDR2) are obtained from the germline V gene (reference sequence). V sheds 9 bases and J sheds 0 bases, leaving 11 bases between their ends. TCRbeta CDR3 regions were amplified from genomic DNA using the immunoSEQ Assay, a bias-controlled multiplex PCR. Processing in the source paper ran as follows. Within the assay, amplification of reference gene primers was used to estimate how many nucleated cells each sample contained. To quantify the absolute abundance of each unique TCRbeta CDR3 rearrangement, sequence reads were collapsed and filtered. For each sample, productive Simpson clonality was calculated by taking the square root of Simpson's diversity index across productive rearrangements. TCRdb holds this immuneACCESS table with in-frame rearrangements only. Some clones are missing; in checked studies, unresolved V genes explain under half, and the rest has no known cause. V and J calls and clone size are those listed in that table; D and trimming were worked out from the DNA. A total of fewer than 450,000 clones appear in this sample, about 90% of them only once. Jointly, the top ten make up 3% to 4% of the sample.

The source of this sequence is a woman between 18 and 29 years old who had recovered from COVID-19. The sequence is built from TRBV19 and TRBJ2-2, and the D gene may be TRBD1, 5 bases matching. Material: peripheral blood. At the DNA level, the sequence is TGTGCCAGCAGTGGGGCAGCGAACACCGGGGAGCTGTTTTTT. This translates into CASSGAANTGELFF.